The next 28 T cell receptor beta chains were all read from a single sample in a study of blood T cell repertoires in COVID-19. Assay used: immunoSEQ multiplex PCR; TCRdb lists only in-frame clones, some missing. The repertoire consists of more than 200,000 clones, with roughly 84% occurring once and the leading ten covering around 30%. Sequenced: peripheral blood. These receptors were obtained from a man aged 35 to 55 with acute or convalescent COVID-19.

This sequence joins TRBV19 and TRBJ1-6, with 7 nucleotides matching TRBD1. This CDR3 region has 16 residues. V shed 6 bases, J shed 5 bases, and the junction held 10 bases outside the gene matches. Germline-derived CDR1 and CDR2 are LNHDA and SQIVND (reference sequence). The CDR3 bases are TGTGCCAGTAGGCAACCCGGGACAGAGAATAATTCACCCCTCCACTTT. It specifies CASRQPGTENNSPLHF.

The V gene is TRBV7-6, the J gene TRBJ2-5, with unresolved D. Germline values: CDR1 SGHVS, CDR2 FNYEAQ. CDR3 length equals 14 residues. The ends were cut back, 1 base at V and 1 base at J, with 7 bases in the middle. The DNA of the CDR3 is TGTGCCAGCAGCTTAGTTCAGATCCAAGAGACCCAGTACTTC. This encodes CASSLVQIQETQYF.

The CDR3 bases are TGTGCCAGCAGCCCCCCCTCAGCGACAGGGCACAACGAGCAGTACTTC. Translated, it gives CASSPPSATGHNEQYF. The chain is built from TRBV9 and TRBJ2-7; the match to TRBD1 covers 7 bases. The CDR3 has 16 residues. From germline, CDR1 is SGDLS and CDR2 YYNGEE. V was pared by 4 bases and J by 5 bases, with 15 bases of the junction left unmatched.

This chain uses TRBV10-3 with TRBJ2-5; unclear D gene. Trimming left V 6 bases short and J 5 bases short, with 16 bases between. CDR1 and CDR2 from the germline V gene are ENHRY and SYGVKD. This CDR3 comprises 14 residues. For the CDR3, the DNA is TGTGCCATCAGAATCGATTCCGCACGGGAGACCCAGTACTTC. Its translation: CAIRIDSARETQYF.

This clone occurred once. V usage is TRBV20-1 and J usage is TRBJ2-7; 7 bases are a match to TRBD2. The germline V gene has CDR1 DFQATT and CDR2 SNEGSKA (reference sequence). The CDR3 has 15 residues. Germline trimming cut 4 bases from V and 3 bases from J; bases unmatched to any gene: 12. The CDR3, as DNA: TGCAGTGCTAATGACGGGGGGAGCGGGATCTACGAGCAGTACTTC. It translates to CSANDGGSGIYEQYF.

The chain couples TRBV15 to TRBJ1-2; no definite D call. This CDR3 is built from 15 residues. CDR1 is LNHNV, CDR2 YYDKDF, per germline (reference sequence). V was pared by 0 bases and J by 1 base, with 9 bases between. CDR3 amino acids: CATSRDPADNYGYTF. In DNA, the CDR3 is TGTGCCACCAGCAGAGATCCCGCAGATAACTATGGCTACACCTTC.

This chain uses TRBV10-1 with TRBJ2-5; 7 bases agree with TRBD2. V shed 4 bases, J shed 3 bases, and the junction held 14 bases outside the gene matches. The CDR3 is 17 residues long. CDR1 and CDR2 (germline): WNHNN, SYGVQD (reference sequence). Here the CDR3 DNA reads TGCGCCAGCAGTGTCCCCCCGGAGGGAGGGCCTGAAGAGACCCAGTACTTC. The encoded protein is CASSVPPEGGPEETQYF.

This clone has only a few counts. The junction shows a germline mismatch at one end, possibly a read error. J is TRBJ2-7 and V is TRBV27; TRBD2 agrees at 7 bases. Germline CDR1 and CDR2: MNHEY and SMNVEV (reference sequence). The CDR3 is 13 residues long. The CDR3 loop reads CASSLSGDYDQYF. The DNA for the CDR3 is TGTGCCAGCAGTTTATCGGGGGACTACGATCAGTACTTC.

J is TRBJ2-1 and V is TRBV2; 9 bases are shared with TRBD2. Germline assignment: CDR1 SNHLY and CDR2 FYNNEI. The length of the CDR3 is 15 residues. V shed 7 bases and J 10 bases; nucleotides not matched to a gene: 14. The CDR3 DNA follows: TGTGCCAGCATCCTTGCGGGAGGGCCATCTGGGGAGCAGTTCTTC. Amino acid sequence: CASILAGGPSGEQFF.

In this sample, this clone turned up once. The V call is TRBV19, the J call TRBJ1-3; 7 bases are a match to TRBD1. With 7 bases clipped from V and 0 bases from J, the junction kept 6 bases outside the gene matches. There are 15 residues in the CDR3. Germline loops: CDR1 LNHDA, CDR2 SQIVND (reference sequence). CDR3 nucleotides: TGTGCCAGTACCCAGGACAGGTCCTCTGGAAACACCATATATTTT. Its translation: CASTQDRSSGNTIYF.

The chain has TRBV4-3 and TRBJ2-7, with TRBD2 matching 7 bases. The CDR3 is made up of 14 amino acids. The V gene's germline CDR1 is LGHNA and CDR2 YSLEER. J was trimmed by 2 bases and V by 2 bases; bases with no gene match: 3. CDR3 loop: CASSQYGGAYEQYF. In DNA, the CDR3 is TGCGCCAGCAGCCAATATGGGGGGGCCTACGAGCAGTACTTC.

The chain carries TRBV5-1 and TRBJ1-4; TRBD1 agrees at 9 bases. Per germline, CDR1 SGHRS and CDR2 YFSETQ. CDR3 length equals 15 residues. J gave up 8 bases and V 1 base, and 6 bases lay outside the gene matches. DNA for the CDR3: TGCGCCAGCAGCTTGATGGGACAGGGCTCAGAAAAACTGTTTTTT. Its protein is CASSLMGQGSEKLFF.

The V and J genes are TRBV14 and TRBJ1-5; no reliable D call. This CDR3 comprises 12 residues. Trimming took 1 base from V and 9 from J, leaving 7 bases between them. Germline V gives CDR1 SGHDN, CDR2 FVKESK. The DNA of the CDR3 is TGTGCCAGCAGCCAAGCCGCAGGGCCCCAGCATTTT. Its protein product is CASSQAAGPQHF. Together with reference TRBV14 and TRBJ1-5, the CDR3 gives the full variable domain: EAGVTQFPSHSVIEKGQTVTLRCDPISGHDNLYWYRRVMGKEIKFLLHFVKESKQDESGMPNNRFLAERTGGTYSTLKVQPAELEDSGVYFCASSQAAGPQHFGDGTRLSIL.

The chain has TRBV3-1 (or the pseudogene TRBV3-2) and TRBJ2-1; 9 bases map to TRBD2. With 2 bases clipped from V and 6 bases from J, the junction kept 5 bases outside the gene matches. The CDR3 is 15 amino acids. Germline CDR1 LGHDT, CDR2 YNNKEL (reference sequence). The CDR3 DNA follows: TGTGCCAGCAGCCAATCTGGGACTAGCCGCAATGAGCAGTTCTTC. Translation gives CASSQSGTSRNEQFF.

The J gene is TRBJ2-2, the V gene TRBV6-1, with D uncertain. The V and J ends lost 1 base and 6 bases respectively, with 9 bases between them. CDR1 is MNHNS and CDR2 is SASEGT in the germline V gene. The CDR3 is 14 residues long. The CDR3 DNA follows: TGTGCCAGCAGTGAAGTCGCGAGCGCCGGGGAGCTGTTTTTT. This encodes CASSEVASAGELFF.

The V gene is TRBV7-7, the J gene TRBJ2-7, with 7 bases that match TRBD2. The CDR3 totals 14 residues. V was pared by 1 base and J by 1 base, with 1 base of the junction left unmatched. Germline-derived CDR1 and CDR2 are SSHAT and FNYEAQ (reference sequence). Here the CDR3 reads CASSLGEGSYEQYF. The CDR3 coding sequence is TGTGCCAGCAGCTTAGGGGAGGGTTCCTACGAGCAGTACTTC. The full variable domain, with the rest looked up from reference TRBV7-7 and TRBJ2-7, is GAGVSQSPRYKVTKRGQDVTLRCDPISSHATLYWYQQALGQGPEFLTYFNYEAQPDKSGLPSDRFSAERPEGSISTLTIQRTEQRDSAMYRCASSLGEGSYEQYFGPGTRLTVT.

The V gene is TRBV7-2, the J gene TRBJ1-2, with D possibly matching TRBD1 (6 bases). Trimming pared 3 bases from V and 1 base from J, leaving 9 bases between. CDR3 length: 14 amino acids. Per germline, CDR1 SGHTA and CDR2 FQGNSA. CDR3 in amino acids: CASSFGQNNYGYTF. As DNA, the CDR3 is TGTGCCAGCAGCTTCGGACAGAATAACTATGGCTACACCTTC.

As concerns this clone: This sample includes further DNA sequences coding for the same CDR3. The chain combines TRBV18 with TRBJ2-7, with D possibly matching TRBD2 (6 bases). CDR1 and CDR2 from the germline V gene are KGHSH and LQKENI. V lost 3 bases, J lost 1 base, and 10 bases lay in between. The CDR3 loop spans 14 amino acids. The CDR3 is CASSPQAGSYEQYF. CDR3 nucleotide sequence: TGTGCCAGCTCACCCCAGGCGGGGTCCTACGAGCAGTACTTC.

CDR3: CASSWQNQPQHF. DNA for the CDR3: TGTGCCAGCAGTTGGCAGAATCAGCCCCAGCATTTT. V gene TRBV6-2 or TRBV6-3 combines with J gene TRBJ1-5; D not certain. V was clipped by 4 bases and J by 4 bases, with 5 bases between them. CDR1 is MNHEY and CDR2 is SVGEGT in the germline V gene. This CDR3 has 12 residues.

This clone came up a few times. CDR3 coding DNA: TGTGCCTGGAATCAGGGATCTGAAGCTTTCTTT. Translated: CAWNQGSEAFF. This sequence joins TRBV30 and TRBJ1-1; perhaps TRBD1 as D (5 bases). The CDR3 totals 11 residues. V was cut by 4 bases and J by 6 bases, with 9 bases left in between. In germline, CDR1 is GTSNPN, CDR2 SVGIG (reference sequence).

This rearrangement joins TRBV4-1 to TRBJ2-7; D may be TRBD2 (6 bases). Germline CDR1 MGHRA, CDR2 YSYEKL. The CDR3 has 15 amino acids. The V gene lost 4 bases and the J gene lost 0 bases, with 13 bases spanning the gap. The CDR3, as DNA: TGCGCCAGCAGCCGTTGGGGGGACCTCTCCTACGAGCAGTACTTC. Translated: CASSRWGDLSYEQYF.

CDR3 sequence (DNA): TGTGCCAGCAGCGTAACTAGCCGAGAGACCCAGTACTTC. The encoded protein is CASSVTSRETQYF. The J gene is TRBJ2-5, the V gene TRBV9; D is possibly TRBD2 (6 bases). The germline V and J ends were trimmed by 1 base and 4 bases, with 8 bases remaining between them. Germline V lookup: CDR1 SGDLS, CDR2 YYNGEE. The CDR3 runs to 13 residues.

This clone was counted between two and nine times. V gene TRBV2 combines with J gene TRBJ2-7; the match to TRBD2 covers 13 bases. V trimming: 6 bases; J trimming: 0 bases; junction bases outside the gene matches: 8. From germline, CDR1 is SNHLY and CDR2 FYNNEI. The CDR3 loop spans 17 amino acids. The CDR3 is CASRTGTSGIFSYEQYF. CDR3 DNA: TGTGCCAGCAGGACTGGGACTAGCGGGATATTCTCCTACGAGCAGTACTTC.

This chain joins TRBV7-2 and TRBJ2-3; 7 bases fit TRBD1. Germline CDR1 SGHTA, CDR2 FQGNSA. Germline trimming cut 5 bases from V and 8 bases from J; bases unmatched to any gene: 7. CDR3 length: 13 residues. The CDR3 here is CASSRTTGITQYF. DNA for the CDR3: TGTGCCAGCAGCCGGACGACAGGGATTACGCAGTATTTT.

The chain employs TRBV14 and TRBJ2-1; 9 positions agree with TRBD2. V was clipped by 3 bases and J by 0 bases; unmatched bases: 3. CDR1 and CDR2 from the germline V gene are SGHDN and FVKESK. The CDR3 is made up of 16 amino acids. The DNA for the CDR3 is TGTGCCAGCAGCCACCTACTAGCGGGCTCCTACAATGAGCAGTTCTTC. Its translation: CASSHLLAGSYNEQFF.

V usage is TRBV6-6 and J usage is TRBJ2-2; 8 nucleotides align to TRBD2. The V segment lost 4 bases and the J segment 3 bases; nucleotides outside the gene matches: 7. This CDR3 region has 16 residues. Germline CDR1 is MNHNY and CDR2 is SVGAGI (reference sequence). Here the CDR3 reads CASSSGTSGYTGELFF. The CDR3, as DNA: TGTGCCAGCAGTTCAGGGACTAGTGGGTACACCGGGGAGCTGTTTTTT.

The genes are TRBV10-1 and TRBJ2-3; 8 bases match TRBD1. Trimming at V came to 7 bases and at J to 15 bases, leaving 18 bases not matched to a gene. The CDR3 is made up of 14 amino acids. Per the germline V gene, CDR1 is WNHNN and CDR2 is SYGVQD (reference sequence). The DNA of the CDR3 is TGCGCCAGCACCGAGACAGGGGACCACTCACGACGTTATTTT. It encodes CASTETGDHSRRYF.

The chain recombines TRBV19 with TRBJ2-5, with D perhaps matching TRBD2 (5 bases). Looked up from germline, CDR1 is LNHDA and CDR2 is SQIVND (reference sequence). The CDR3 runs 15 residues. Deletions cut 3 bases from V and 0 bases from J, with 11 bases between. This chain's CDR3 is CASSMLSGNQETQYF. As DNA, the CDR3 is TGTGCCAGTAGTATGTTATCCGGGAACCAAGAGACCCAGTACTTC.